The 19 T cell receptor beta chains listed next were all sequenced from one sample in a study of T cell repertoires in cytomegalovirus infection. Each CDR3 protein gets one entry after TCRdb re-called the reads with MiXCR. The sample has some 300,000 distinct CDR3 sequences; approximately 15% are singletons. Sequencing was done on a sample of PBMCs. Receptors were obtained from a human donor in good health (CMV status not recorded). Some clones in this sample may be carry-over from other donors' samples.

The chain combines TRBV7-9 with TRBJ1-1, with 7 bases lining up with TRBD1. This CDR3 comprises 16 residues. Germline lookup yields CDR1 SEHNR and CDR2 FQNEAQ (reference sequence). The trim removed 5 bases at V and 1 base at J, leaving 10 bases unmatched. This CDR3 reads CASSPYRGLANTEAFF. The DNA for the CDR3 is TGTGCCAGCAGCCCTTACAGGGGTCTGGCGAACACTGAAGCTTTCTTT.

The CDR3 nucleotides are TGTGCCAGCAGTGGGCGGGGGGGGATTAACACTGAAGCTTTCTTT. It codes for CASSGRGGINTEAFF. V and J are TRBV6-5 and TRBJ1-1, with TRBD1 as a possible D gene (5 bases). V was cut by 5 bases and J by 2 bases, with 15 bases left in between. CDR3 size: 15 residues. Germline V gene lookup returns CDR1 MNHEY and CDR2 SVGAGI.

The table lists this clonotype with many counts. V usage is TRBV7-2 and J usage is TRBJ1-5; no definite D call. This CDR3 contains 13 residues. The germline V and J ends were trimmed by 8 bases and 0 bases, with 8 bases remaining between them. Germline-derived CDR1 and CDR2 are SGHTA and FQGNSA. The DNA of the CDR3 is TGTGCCAGCTGCCCTGATAGCAATCAGCCCCAGCATTTT. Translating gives CASCPDSNQPQHF.

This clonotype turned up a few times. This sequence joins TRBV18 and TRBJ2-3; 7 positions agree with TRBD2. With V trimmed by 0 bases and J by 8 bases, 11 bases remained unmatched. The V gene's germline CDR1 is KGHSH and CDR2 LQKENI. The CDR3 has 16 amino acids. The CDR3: CASSPPGTTSPPTQYF. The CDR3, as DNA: TGTGCCAGCTCACCACCCGGGACTACCTCCCCACCTACGCAGTATTTT.

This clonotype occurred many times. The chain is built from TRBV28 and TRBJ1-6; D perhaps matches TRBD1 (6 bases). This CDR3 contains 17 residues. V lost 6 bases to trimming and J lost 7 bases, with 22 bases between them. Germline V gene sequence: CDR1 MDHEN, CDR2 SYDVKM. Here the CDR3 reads CASSNSDRIGYNSPLHF. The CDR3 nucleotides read TGTGCCAGCAGCAACTCTGACAGGATCGGTTACAATTCACCCCTCCACTTT.

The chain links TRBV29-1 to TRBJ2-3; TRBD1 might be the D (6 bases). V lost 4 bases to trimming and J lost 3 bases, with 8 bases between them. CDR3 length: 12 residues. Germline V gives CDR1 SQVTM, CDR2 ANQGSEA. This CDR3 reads CSVGGTTDTQYF. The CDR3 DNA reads TGCAGCGTTGGGGGGACAACAGATACGCAGTATTTT.

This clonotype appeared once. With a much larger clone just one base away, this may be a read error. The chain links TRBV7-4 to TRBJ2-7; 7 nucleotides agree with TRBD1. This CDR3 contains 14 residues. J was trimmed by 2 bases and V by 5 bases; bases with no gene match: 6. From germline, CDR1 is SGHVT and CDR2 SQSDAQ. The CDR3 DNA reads TGTGCCAGCAGCACATCCGGGACAGCCTACGAGCAGTACTTC. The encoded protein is CASSTSGTAYEQYF.

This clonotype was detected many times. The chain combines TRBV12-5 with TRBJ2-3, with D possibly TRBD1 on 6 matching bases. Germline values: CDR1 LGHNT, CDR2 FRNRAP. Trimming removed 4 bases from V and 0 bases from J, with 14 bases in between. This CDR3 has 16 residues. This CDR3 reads CASGSPRDMSTDTQYF. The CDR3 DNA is TGTGCTAGTGGTTCCCCCCGGGACATGAGCACAGATACGCAGTATTTT. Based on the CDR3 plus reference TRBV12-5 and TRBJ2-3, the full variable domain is DARVTQTPRHKVTEMGQEVTMRCQPILGHNTVFWYRQTMMQGLELLAYFRNRAPLDDSGMPKDRFSAEMPDATLATLKIQPSEPRDSAVYFCASGSPRDMSTDTQYFGPGTRLTVL.

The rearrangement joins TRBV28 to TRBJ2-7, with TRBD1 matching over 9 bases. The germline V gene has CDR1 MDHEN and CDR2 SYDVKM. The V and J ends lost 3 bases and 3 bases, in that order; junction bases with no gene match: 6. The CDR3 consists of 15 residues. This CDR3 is CASSLAQGADYEQYF. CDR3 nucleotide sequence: TGTGCCAGCAGTTTGGCACAGGGGGCTGACTACGAGCAGTACTTC. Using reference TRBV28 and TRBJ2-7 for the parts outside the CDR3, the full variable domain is DVKVTQSSRYLVKRTGEKVFLECVQDMDHENMFWYRQDPGLGLRLIYFSYDVKMKEKGDIPEGYSVSREKKERFSLILESASTNQTSMYLCASSLAQGADYEQYFGPGTRLTVT.

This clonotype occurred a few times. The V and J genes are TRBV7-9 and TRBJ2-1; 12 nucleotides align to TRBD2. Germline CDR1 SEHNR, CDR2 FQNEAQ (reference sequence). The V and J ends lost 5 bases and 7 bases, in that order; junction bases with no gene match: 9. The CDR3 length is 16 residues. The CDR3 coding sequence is TGTGCCAGCAGCGGCCTCTCTAGCGGGAGGGGGAATGAGCAGTTCTTC. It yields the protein CASSGLSSGRGNEQFF.

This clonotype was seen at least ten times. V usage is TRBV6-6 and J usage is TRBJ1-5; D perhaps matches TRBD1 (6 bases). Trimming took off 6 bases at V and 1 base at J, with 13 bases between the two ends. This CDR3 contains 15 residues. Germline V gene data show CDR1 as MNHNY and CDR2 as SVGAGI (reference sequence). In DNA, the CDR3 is TGTGCCAGCAGCCGCGGGACACTAAGCAATCAGCCCCAGCATTTT. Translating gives CASSRGTLSNQPQHF.

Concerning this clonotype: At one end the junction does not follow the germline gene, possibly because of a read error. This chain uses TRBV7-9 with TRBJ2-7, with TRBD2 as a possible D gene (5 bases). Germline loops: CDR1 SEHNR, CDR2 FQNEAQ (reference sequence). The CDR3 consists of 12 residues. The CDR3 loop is CASSLVGLQRHF. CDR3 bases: TGTGCCAGCAGCTTAGTAGGCCTGCAGCGGCACTTC.

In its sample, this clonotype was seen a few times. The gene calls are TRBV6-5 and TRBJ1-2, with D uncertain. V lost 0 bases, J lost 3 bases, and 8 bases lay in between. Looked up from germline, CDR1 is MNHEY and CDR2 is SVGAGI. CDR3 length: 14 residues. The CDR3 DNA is TGTGCCAGCAGTTACTCAAACGGGCACTATGGCTACACCTTC. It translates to CASSYSNGHYGYTF.

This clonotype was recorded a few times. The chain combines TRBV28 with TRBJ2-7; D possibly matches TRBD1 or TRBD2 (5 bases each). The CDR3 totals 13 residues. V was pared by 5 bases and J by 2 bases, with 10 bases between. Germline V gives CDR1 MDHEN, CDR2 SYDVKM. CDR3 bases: TGTGCCAGCAGTACCCTGGGACCCTACGAGCAGTACTTC. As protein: CASSTLGPYEQYF.

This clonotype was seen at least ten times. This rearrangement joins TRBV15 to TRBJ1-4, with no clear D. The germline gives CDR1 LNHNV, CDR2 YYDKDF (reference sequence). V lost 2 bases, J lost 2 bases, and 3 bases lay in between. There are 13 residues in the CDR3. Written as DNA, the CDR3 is TGTGCCACCAGCAGACAGACTAATGAAAAACTGTTTTTT. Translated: CATSRQTNEKLFF. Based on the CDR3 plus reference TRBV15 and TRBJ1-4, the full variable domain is DAMVIQNPRYQVTQFGKPVTLSCSQTLNHNVMYWYQQKSSQAPKLLFHYYDKDFNNEADTPDNFQSRRPNTSFCFLDIRSPGLGDTAMYLCATSRQTNEKLFFGSGTQLSVL.

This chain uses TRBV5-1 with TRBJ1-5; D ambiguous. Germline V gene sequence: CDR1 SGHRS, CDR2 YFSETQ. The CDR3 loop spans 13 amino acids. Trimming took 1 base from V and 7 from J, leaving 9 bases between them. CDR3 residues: CASSLSGEQPQHF. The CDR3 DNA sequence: TGCGCCAGCAGCTTGTCAGGAGAGCAGCCCCAGCATTTT.

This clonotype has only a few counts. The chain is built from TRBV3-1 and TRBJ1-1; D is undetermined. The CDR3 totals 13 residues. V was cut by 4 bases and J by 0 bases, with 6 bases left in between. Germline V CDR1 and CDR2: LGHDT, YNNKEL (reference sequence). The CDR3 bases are TGTGCCAGCAGCCCTGAGCTGAACACTGAAGCTTTCTTT. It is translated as CASSPELNTEAFF.

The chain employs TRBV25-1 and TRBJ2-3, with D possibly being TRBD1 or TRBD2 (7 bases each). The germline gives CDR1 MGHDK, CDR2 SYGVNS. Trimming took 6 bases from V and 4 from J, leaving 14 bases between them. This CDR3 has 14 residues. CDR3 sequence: CASRRQGGPDTQYF. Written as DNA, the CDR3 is TGTGCCAGCAGGCGGCAGGGGGGGCCAGATACGCAGTATTTT. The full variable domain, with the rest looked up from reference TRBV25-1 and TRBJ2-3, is EADIYQTPRYLVIGTGKKITLECSQTMGHDKMYWYQQDPGMELHLIHYSYGVNSTEKGDLSSESTVSRIRTEHFPLTLESARPSHTSQYLCASRRQGGPDTQYFGPGTRLTVL.

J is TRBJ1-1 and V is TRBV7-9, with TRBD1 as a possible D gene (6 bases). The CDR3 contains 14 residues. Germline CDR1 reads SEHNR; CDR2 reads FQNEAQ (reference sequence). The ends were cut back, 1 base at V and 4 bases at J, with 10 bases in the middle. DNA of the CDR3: TGTGCCAGCAGCTTAGAGGGGGGCGCCACTGAAGCTTTCTTT. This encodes CASSLEGGATEAFF.